The present T cell receptor (beta chain) was sequenced within a study of regulatory and conventional T cells in breast cancer. The CDR3 spans 15 residues. V was clipped by 4 bases and J by 4 bases, with 15 bases between them. Germline V lookup: CDR1 SGHRS, CDR2 YFSETQ. TCRdb independently ran MiXCR on the PCR reads; one entry per CDR3 protein. The sample records more than 15,000 distinct CDR3 sequences, 32% being singletons. V gene TRBV5-1 combines with J gene TRBJ1-5; tentative D call: TRBD1 (6 bases). Sequencing input: conventional T cells from blood. The clonotype was recovered from a female donor in good health. The CDR3 coding sequence is TGCGCCAGCAGCCCACAGGGAGATCGAAATCAGCCCCAGCATTTT. This codes for CASSPQGDRNQPQHF.